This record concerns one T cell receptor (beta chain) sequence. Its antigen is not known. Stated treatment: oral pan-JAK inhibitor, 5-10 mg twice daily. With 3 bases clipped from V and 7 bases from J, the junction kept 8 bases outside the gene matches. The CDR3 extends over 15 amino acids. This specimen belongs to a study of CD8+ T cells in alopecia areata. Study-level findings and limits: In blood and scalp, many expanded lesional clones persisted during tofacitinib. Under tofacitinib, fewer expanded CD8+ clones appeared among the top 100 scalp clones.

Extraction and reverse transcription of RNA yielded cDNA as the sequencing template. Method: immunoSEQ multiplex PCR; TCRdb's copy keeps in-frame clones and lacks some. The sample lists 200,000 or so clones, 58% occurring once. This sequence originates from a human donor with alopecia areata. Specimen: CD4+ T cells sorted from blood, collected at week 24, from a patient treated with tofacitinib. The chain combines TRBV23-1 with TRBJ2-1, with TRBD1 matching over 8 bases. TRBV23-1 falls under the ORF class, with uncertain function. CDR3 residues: CASSQPGQEPNEQFF. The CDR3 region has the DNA TGCGCCAGCAGTCAGCCGGGACAGGAGCCGAATGAGCAGTTCTTC.